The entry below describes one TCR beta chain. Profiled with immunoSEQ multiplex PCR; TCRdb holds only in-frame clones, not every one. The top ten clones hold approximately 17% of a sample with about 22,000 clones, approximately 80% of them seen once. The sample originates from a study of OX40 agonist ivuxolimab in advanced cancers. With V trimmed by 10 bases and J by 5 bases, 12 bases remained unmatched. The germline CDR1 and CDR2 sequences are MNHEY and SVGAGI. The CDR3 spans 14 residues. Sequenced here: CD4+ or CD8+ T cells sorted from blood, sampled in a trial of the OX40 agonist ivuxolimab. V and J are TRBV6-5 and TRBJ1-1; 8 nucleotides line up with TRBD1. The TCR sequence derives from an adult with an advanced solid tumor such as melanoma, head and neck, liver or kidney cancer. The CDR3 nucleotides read TGTGCCACCGGCGGACAGGGACTGGGGACTGAAGCTTTCTTT. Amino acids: CATGGQGLGTEAFF.